This TCR beta chain was sequenced in a study of vaccination effects on CD4 cells after COVID-19. As concerns this clone: The antigen is undetermined.

Following culture for approximately ten days, CD4+ T cells were isolated. This table comes from immunoSEQ multiplex PCR, and its TCRdb copy is limited to in-frame clones, with some not included. The sample lists under 50,000 clones, 60% to 85% seen once, with about 11% in the top ten. The sequence was collected from a human donor who had a prior SARS-CoV-2 infection. Sequencing was performed on CD4+ T cells from PBMCs cultured without peptide, taken before COVID-19 vaccination.

The CDR3 sequence: CASSDQETQYF. The CDR3 nucleotides are TGTGCCAGCAGTGATCAAGAGACCCAGTACTTC. J is TRBJ2-5 and V is TRBV6-1, with D unresolved. Germline values: CDR1 MNHNS, CDR2 SASEGT. V lost 3 bases and J lost 2, with 1 base in between. The CDR3 extends over 11 amino acids.